This TCR beta chain was documented in a study of blood T cell repertoires in COVID-19. Study summary: Researchers got acute and convalescent COVID-19 samples from the United States, Italy and Spain. Nucleic acid was either cDNA or gDNA, and it came from T cells, B-cell-depleted T cells, or PBMCs.

Profiling relied on immunoSEQ multiplex PCR, and the TCRdb table lists in-frame clones only, not all of them. The sample lists over 150,000 clones, roughly 82% occurring once. V trimming: 6 bases; J trimming: 5 bases; junction bases outside the gene matches: 3. CDR1 is WNHNN, CDR2 SYGVQD, per germline (reference sequence). The CDR3 runs 13 residues. Sequenced material: PBMCs or T cells enriched from blood (not recorded which). The rearrangement joins TRBV10-1 to TRBJ2-1, with 8 bases that match TRBD1. This TCR came from a man aged 40-50 years who had recovered from COVID-19. CDR3 in amino acids: CASRDREDNEQFF. Written as DNA, the CDR3 is TGCGCCAGCAGGGACAGGGAGGACAATGAGCAGTTCTTC.